These 17 T cell receptor beta chains came from one sample sequenced in a study of blood T cell repertoires in COVID-19 (TCRdb year 2020). Receptor amplification or capture employed the immunoSEQ multiplex PCR assay. TCRdb stores this immuneACCESS table with in-frame sequences only. Part of the clones is absent; in the studies checked, under half of the shortfall reflects unresolved V genes, and no reason is known for the rest. This sample is represented by some 280,000 clones; 70% to 90% of them were singletons. Of the sample, around 13% falls within the top ten clones. The sample taken for sequencing was peripheral blood. The receptors stem from a woman aged 55-69 years with acute or convalescent COVID-19.

In DNA, the CDR3 is TGTGCCAGCAGTAGAGGACAGGGGATCACAGATACGCAGTATTTT. It encodes CASSRGQGITDTQYF. The rearrangement joins TRBV5-4 to TRBJ2-3; 9 bases map to TRBD1. V lost 5 bases, J lost 2 bases, and 6 bases stayed unmatched. CDR3 length equals 15 residues. The germline V gene has CDR1 SGHNT and CDR2 YYREEE (reference sequence). Supplemented by reference TRBV5-4 and TRBJ2-3, the full variable domain reads ETGVTQSPTHLIKTRGQQVTLRCSSQSGHNTVSWYQQALGQGPQFIFQYYREEENGRGNFPPRFSGLQFPNYSSELNVNALELDDSALYLCASSRGQGITDTQYFGPGTRLTVL.

The chain is built from TRBV6-5 and TRBJ2-1, with D tentatively TRBD2 (6 bases). The germline gives CDR1 MNHEY, CDR2 SVGAGI. V was shortened by 6 bases and J by 6 bases, with 15 bases between the two germline ends. The CDR3 consists of 14 residues. CDR3 nucleotide sequence: TGTGCCAGCAGAAGTTTGGACTATAGCAATGAGCAGTTCTTC. Its protein product is CASRSLDYSNEQFF.

The gene calls are TRBV6-5 and TRBJ2-6; maybe TRBD1 (5 bases). Trimming cost V 0 bases and J 8 bases, with 14 bases left between them. The CDR3 runs 16 residues. Germline CDR1 and CDR2: MNHEY and SVGAGI. CDR3 DNA sequence: TGTGCCAGCAGTTACTCGAGTCAGGGCAATACCAACGTCCTGACTTTC. Its translation is CASSYSSQGNTNVLTF.

The chain couples TRBV5-1 to TRBJ2-1; 9 bases agree with TRBD1. Trimming cost V 4 bases and J 10 bases; bases outside gene matches: 6. Germline V gives CDR1 SGHRS, CDR2 YFSETQ. The length of the CDR3 is 13 residues. The CDR3 loop is CASSATGGREQFF. As DNA, the CDR3 is TGCGCCAGCAGCGCAACAGGGGGCAGGGAGCAGTTCTTC.

V and J are TRBV2 and TRBJ2-1; unclear D gene. Looked up from germline, CDR1 is SNHLY and CDR2 is FYNNEI. The CDR3 consists of 15 residues. The germline V and J ends were trimmed by 2 bases and 1 base, with 9 bases remaining between them. The CDR3 nucleotides are TGTGCCAGCAGTGAACTGGCATCTTCCTACAATGAGCAGTTCTTC. Translating it yields CASSELASSYNEQFF. Filled out from reference TRBV2 and TRBJ2-1, the complete variable domain reads EPEVTQTPSHQVTQMGQEVILRCVPISNHLYFYWYRQILGQKVEFLVSFYNNEISEKSEIFDDQFSVERPDGSNFTLKIRSTKLEDSAMYFCASSELASSYNEQFFGPGTRLTVL.

The chain uses TRBV11-2 and TRBJ1-3, with TRBD1 identical over 9 bases. Trimming cost V 5 bases and J 5 bases; bases outside gene matches: 7. The CDR3 has 15 residues. Germline V gene lookup returns CDR1 SGHAT and CDR2 FQNNGV. DNA for the CDR3: TGTGCCAGCAGCCCCGAGGGACAGGGTCGAAACACCATATATTTT. The encoded protein is CASSPEGQGRNTIYF.

The chain is built from TRBV6-2 or TRBV6-3 and TRBJ2-7; 8 nucleotides agree with TRBD1. Per germline, CDR1 MNHEY and CDR2 SVGEGT. This CDR3 has 13 residues. V shed 4 bases and J 6 bases; nucleotides not matched to a gene: 5. CDR3 bases: TGTGCCAGCAGTTGGACAGGGTTGGGCGAGCAGTACTTC. Protein sequence: CASSWTGLGEQYF.

This chain uses TRBV19 with TRBJ1-5; D gene ambiguous. The CDR3 is 14 residues long. V lost 3 bases to trimming and J lost 4 bases, with 10 bases between them. Germline CDR1 is LNHDA and CDR2 is SQIVND (reference sequence). For the CDR3, the DNA is TGTGCCAGTAGTATTTATCCGGGGAATCAGCCCCAGCATTTT. It translates to CASSIYPGNQPQHF. The variable domain in full, with the rest retrieved from reference TRBV19 and TRBJ1-5, is DGGITQSPKYLFRKEGQNVTLSCEQNLNHDAMYWYRQDPGQGLRLIYYSQIVNDFQKGDIAEGYSVSREKKESFPLTVTSAQKNPTAFYLCASSIYPGNQPQHFGDGTRLSIL.

The rearrangement uses TRBV7-2 and TRBJ1-1; no definite D call. Germline CDR1 and CDR2: SGHTA and FQGNSA. The CDR3 contains 14 residues. The V gene lost 4 bases and the J gene lost 1 base, with 10 bases spanning the gap. The CDR3 is CASSSQTRNTEAFF. The CDR3 DNA is TGTGCCAGCAGCTCACAGACCCGGAACACTGAAGCTTTCTTT.

This chain uses TRBV25-1 with TRBJ1-3; 7 bases agree with TRBD1. The V gene end was trimmed by 5 bases and the J gene end by 0 bases; junction bases not matched to a gene: 7. CDR1 and CDR2 (germline): MGHDK, SYGVNS. The CDR3 length is 16 residues. This CDR3 is CASSFGTASSGNTIYF. In DNA form, the CDR3 reads TGTGCCAGCAGTTTTGGGACAGCCTCCTCTGGAAACACCATATATTTT.

The gene calls are TRBV7-9 and TRBJ2-7; 8 bases match TRBD1. The trim removed 1 base at V and 5 bases at J, leaving 4 bases unmatched. Germline CDR1 reads SEHNR; CDR2 reads FQNEAQ (reference sequence). This CDR3 is built from 14 residues. Here the CDR3 reads CASSLGTGSNEQYF. The CDR3 coding sequence is TGTGCCAGCAGCTTAGGGACAGGGTCTAACGAGCAGTACTTC.

About this clone itself: Other DNA sequences in this sample translate to the same CDR3. The V gene is TRBV12-3 or TRBV12-4, the J gene TRBJ1-2; 7 nucleotides match TRBD1. J gave up 5 bases and V 8 bases, and 2 bases lay outside the gene matches. The CDR3 runs 11 residues. CDR3 region: CASSGGYGYTF. Written as DNA, the CDR3 is TGTGCCAGCTCAGGGGGTTATGGCTACACCTTC.

This chain uses TRBV3-1 (or the pseudogene TRBV3-2) with TRBJ2-1; 15 bases are shared with TRBD2. Trimming at V came to 1 base and at J to 7 bases, leaving 8 bases not matched to a gene. The V gene's germline CDR1 is LGHDT and CDR2 YNNKEL (reference sequence). The length of the CDR3 is 18 residues. The CDR3 region has the DNA TGTGCCAGCAGCCAAGTTGAGGGACTAGCGGGAGGAAGAAATGAGCAGTTCTTC. This encodes CASSQVEGLAGGRNEQFF.

In regard to this clone: Its ends do not fully match the called genes, so a read error is possible. This sequence joins TRBV2 and TRBJ2-2; tentative D call: TRBD1 (5 bases). In germline, CDR1 is SNHLY, CDR2 FYNNEI. The CDR3 contains 15 residues. The CDR3 is CASSEGRVWTGELFF. As DNA, the CDR3 is TGTGCCAGCAGCGAAGGCAGGGTGTGGACCGGGGAGCTGTTTTTT.

V is TRBV28 and J is TRBJ2-1, with TRBD2 matching 12 bases. Germline lookup yields CDR1 MDHEN and CDR2 SYDVKM. With V trimmed by 5 bases and J by 4 bases, 6 bases remained unmatched. This CDR3 has 16 residues. The CDR3 nucleotides read TGTGCCAGCAGTCCACGGACTAGCGGGATTTACAATGAGCAGTTCTTC. Its translation: CASSPRTSGIYNEQFF.

This clone was found once. The chain has TRBV5-1 and TRBJ1-2, with D tentatively TRBD1 (5 bases). The CDR3 consists of 13 residues. V was clipped by 1 base and J by 8 bases, with 12 bases between them. Germline CDR1 is SGHRS and CDR2 is YFSETQ. The CDR3 reads CASSLPGTRGYTF. The DNA of the CDR3 is TGCGCCAGCAGCTTGCCCGGGACTAGGGGCTACACCTTC.

V is TRBV19 and J is TRBJ2-7; tentative D call: TRBD2 (6 bases). The CDR3 runs to 13 residues. Germline-derived CDR1 and CDR2 are LNHDA and SQIVND (reference sequence). Trimming removed 5 bases from V and 7 bases from J, with 15 bases in between. The CDR3 here is CASSPRPGREQYF. CDR3 bases: TGTGCCAGTAGTCCCCGACCAGGGAGGGAGCAGTACTTC.